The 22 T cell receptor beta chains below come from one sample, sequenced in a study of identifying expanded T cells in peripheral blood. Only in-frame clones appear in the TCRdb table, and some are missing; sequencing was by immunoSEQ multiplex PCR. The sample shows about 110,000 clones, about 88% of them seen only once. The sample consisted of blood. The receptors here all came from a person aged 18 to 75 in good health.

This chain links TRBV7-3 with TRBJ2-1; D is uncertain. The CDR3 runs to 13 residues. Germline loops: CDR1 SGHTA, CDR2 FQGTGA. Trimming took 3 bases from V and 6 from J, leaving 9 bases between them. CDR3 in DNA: TGTGCCAGCAGCTTGGGTGGAAGCAATGAGCAGTTCTTC. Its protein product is CASSLGGSNEQFF. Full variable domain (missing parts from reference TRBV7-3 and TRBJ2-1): GAGVSQTPSNKVTEKGKYVELRCDPISGHTALYWYRQSLGQGPEFLIYFQGTGAADDSGLPNDRFFAVRPEGSVSTLKIQRTERGDSAVYLCASSLGGSNEQFFGPGTRLTVL.

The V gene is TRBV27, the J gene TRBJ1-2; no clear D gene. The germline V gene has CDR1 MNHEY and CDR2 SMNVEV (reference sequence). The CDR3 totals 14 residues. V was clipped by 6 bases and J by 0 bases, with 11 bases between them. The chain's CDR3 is CASSPTLANYGYTF. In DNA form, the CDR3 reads TGTGCCAGCAGCCCCACGTTGGCTAACTATGGCTACACCTTC.

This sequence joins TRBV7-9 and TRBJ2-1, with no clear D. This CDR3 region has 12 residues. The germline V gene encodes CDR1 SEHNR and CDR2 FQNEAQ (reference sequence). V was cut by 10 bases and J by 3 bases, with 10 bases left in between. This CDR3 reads CATRDDYNEQFF. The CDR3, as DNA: TGTGCCACCCGAGACGACTACAATGAGCAGTTCTTC.

The CDR3 bases are TGTGCCAGTAGTCAGGGTCATTCTCAGCCCCAGCATTTT. This encodes CASSQGHSQPQHF. The rearrangement uses TRBV19 and TRBJ1-5; D is possibly TRBD1 (5 bases). V was trimmed by 5 bases and J by 6 bases, leaving 11 bases between them. The CDR3 covers 13 residues. The V gene's germline CDR1 is LNHDA and CDR2 SQIVND (reference sequence).

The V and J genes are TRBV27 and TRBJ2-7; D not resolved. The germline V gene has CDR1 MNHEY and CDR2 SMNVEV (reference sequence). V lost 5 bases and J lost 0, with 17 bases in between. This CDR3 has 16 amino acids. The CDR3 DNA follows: TGTGCCAGCAGTCCCGGTGACTTACTCCGCTCCTACGAGCAGTACTTC. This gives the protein CASSPGDLLRSYEQYF.

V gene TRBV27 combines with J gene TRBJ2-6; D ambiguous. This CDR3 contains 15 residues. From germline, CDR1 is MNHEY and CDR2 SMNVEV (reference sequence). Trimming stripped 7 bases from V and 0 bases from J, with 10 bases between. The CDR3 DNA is TGTGCCAGCACCTCCAGTGGCTCTGGGGCCAACGTCCTGACTTTC. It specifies CASTSSGSGANVLTF.

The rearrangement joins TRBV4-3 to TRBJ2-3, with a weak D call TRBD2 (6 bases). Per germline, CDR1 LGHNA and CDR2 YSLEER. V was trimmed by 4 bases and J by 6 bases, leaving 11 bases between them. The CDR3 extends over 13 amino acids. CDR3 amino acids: CASSLTSSDTQYF. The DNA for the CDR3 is TGCGCCAGCAGCCTAACTAGCTCCGATACGCAGTATTTT.

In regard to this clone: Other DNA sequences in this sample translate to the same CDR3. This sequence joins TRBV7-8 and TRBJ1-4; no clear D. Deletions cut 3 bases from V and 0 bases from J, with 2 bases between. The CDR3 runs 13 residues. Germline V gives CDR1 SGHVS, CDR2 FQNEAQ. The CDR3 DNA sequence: TGTGCCAGCAGCTTGGCAACTAATGAAAAACTGTTTTTT. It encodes CASSLATNEKLFF.

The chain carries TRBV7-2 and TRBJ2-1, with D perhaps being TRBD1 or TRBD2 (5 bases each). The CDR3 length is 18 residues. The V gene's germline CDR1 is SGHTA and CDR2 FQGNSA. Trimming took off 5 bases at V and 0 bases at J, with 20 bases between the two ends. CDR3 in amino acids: CASSPTPGTPGSYNEQFF. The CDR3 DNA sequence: TGTGCCAGCAGCCCGACACCCGGGACCCCAGGCTCCTACAATGAGCAGTTCTTC.

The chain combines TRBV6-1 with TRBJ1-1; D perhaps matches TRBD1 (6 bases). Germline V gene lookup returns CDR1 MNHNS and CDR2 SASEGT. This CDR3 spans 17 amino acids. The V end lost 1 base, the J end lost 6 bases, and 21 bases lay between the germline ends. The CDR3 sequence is CASSEGFRGPGVSEAFF. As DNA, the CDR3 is TGTGCCAGCAGTGAAGGGTTCAGGGGCCCGGGGGTGTCTGAAGCTTTCTTT.

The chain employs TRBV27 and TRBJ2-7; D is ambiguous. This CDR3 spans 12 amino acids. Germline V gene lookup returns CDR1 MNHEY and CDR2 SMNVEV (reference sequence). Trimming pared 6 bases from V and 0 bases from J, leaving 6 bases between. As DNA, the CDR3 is TGTGCCAGCAGGGAAAGCTCCTACGAGCAGTACTTC. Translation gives CASRESSYEQYF.

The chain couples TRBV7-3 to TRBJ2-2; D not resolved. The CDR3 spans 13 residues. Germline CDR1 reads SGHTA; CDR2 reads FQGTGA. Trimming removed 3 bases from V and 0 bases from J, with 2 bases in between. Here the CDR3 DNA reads TGTGCCAGCAGCTTCCCGAACACCGGGGAGCTGTTTTTT. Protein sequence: CASSFPNTGELFF.

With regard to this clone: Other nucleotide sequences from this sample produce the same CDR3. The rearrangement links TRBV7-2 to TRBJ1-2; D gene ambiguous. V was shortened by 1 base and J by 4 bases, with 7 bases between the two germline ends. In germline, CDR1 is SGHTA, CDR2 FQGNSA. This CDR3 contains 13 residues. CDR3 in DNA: TGTGCCAGCAGCTTAGGGGGTAGCTATGGCTACACCTTC. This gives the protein CASSLGGSYGYTF.

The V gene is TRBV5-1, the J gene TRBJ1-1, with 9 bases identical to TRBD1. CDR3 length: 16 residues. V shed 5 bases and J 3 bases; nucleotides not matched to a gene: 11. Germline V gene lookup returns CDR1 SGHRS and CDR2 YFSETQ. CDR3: CASSNWLQGAHTEAFF. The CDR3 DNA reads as TGCGCCAGCAGTAATTGGCTACAGGGGGCCCACACTGAAGCTTTCTTT. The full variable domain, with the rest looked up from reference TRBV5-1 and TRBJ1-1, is KAGVTQTPRYLIKTRGQQVTLSCSPISGHRSVSWYQQTPGQGLQFLFEYFSETQRNKGNFPGRFSGRQFSNSRSEMNVSTLELGDSALYLCASSNWLQGAHTEAFFGQGTRLTVV.

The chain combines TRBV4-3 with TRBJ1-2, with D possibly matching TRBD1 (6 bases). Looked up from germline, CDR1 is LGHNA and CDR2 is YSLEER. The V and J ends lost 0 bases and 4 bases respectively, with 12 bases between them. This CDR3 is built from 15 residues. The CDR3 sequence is CASSQEAGAGYGYTF. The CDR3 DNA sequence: TGCGCCAGCAGCCAAGAAGCGGGGGCGGGCTATGGCTACACCTTC.

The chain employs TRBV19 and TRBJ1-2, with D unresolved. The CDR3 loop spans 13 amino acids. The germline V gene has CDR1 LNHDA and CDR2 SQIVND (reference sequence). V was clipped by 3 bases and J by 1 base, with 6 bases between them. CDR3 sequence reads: CASSINGNYGYTF. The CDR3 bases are TGTGCCAGTAGTATCAACGGTAACTATGGCTACACCTTC. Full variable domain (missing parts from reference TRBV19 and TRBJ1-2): DGGITQSPKYLFRKEGQNVTLSCEQNLNHDAMYWYRQDPGQGLRLIYYSQIVNDFQKGDIAEGYSVSREKKESFPLTVTSAQKNPTAFYLCASSINGNYGYTFGSGTRLTVV.

The CDR3 sequence: CASSPPGGNTGELFF. The DNA of the CDR3 is TGTGCCAGCAGCCCCCCGGGAGGGAACACCGGGGAGCTGTTTTTT. The chain couples TRBV4-2 to TRBJ2-2; TRBD2 matches at 7 bases. This CDR3 is 15 amino acids long. From germline, CDR1 is LGHNA and CDR2 YNFKEQ. V dropped 4 bases and J dropped 1; count of bases not matched to a gene: 3.

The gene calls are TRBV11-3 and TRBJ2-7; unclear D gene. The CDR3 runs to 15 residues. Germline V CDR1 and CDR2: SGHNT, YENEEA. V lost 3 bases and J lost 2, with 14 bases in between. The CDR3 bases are TGTGCCAGCAGCTTGGGTCCTGGCGTCACCTACGAGCAGTACTTC. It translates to CASSLGPGVTYEQYF.

This chain's CDR3 is CASSLRQDTEAFF. The CDR3 DNA reads as TGTGCCAGCTCCCTAAGACAGGACACTGAAGCTTTCTTT. The chain couples TRBV18 to TRBJ1-1; D may be TRBD1 (6 bases). V lost 6 bases and J lost 3, with 11 bases in between. This CDR3 has 13 residues. Per the germline V gene, CDR1 is KGHSH and CDR2 is LQKENI.

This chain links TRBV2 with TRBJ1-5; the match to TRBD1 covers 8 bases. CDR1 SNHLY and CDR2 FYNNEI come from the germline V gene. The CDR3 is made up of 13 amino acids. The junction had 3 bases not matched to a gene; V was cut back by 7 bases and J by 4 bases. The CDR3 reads CASTWTGNQPQHF. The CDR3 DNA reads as TGTGCCAGCACCTGGACAGGGAATCAGCCCCAGCATTTT.

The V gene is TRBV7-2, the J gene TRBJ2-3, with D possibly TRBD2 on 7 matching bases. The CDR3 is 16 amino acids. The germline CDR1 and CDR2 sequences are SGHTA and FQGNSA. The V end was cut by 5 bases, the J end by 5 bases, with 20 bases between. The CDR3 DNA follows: TGTGCCAGCAGCATTGGGGGGCCGGGGGGTGTAGATACGCAGTATTTT. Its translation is CASSIGGPGGVDTQYF.

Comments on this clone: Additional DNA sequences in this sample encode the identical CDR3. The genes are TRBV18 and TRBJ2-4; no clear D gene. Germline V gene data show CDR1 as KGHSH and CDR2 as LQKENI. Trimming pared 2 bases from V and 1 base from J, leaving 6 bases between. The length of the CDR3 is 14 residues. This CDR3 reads CASSPTLAKNIQYF. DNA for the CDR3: TGTGCCAGCTCACCAACCTTGGCCAAAAACATTCAGTACTTC.